This T cell receptor (beta chain) was profiled in a study of CXCR3-negative and CXCR3-positive naive CD8 T cells. Germline CDR1 reads MNHEY; CDR2 reads SMNVEV (reference sequence). The CDR3 consists of 17 residues. All TRB cDNA libraries came from 5' RACE performed with UMI labels. Reanalyzing the 5' RACE reads, TCRdb keeps one entry per CDR3 protein, without DNA. This table holds about 130,000 distinct CDR3 sequences. This chain connects TRBV27 to TRBJ2-2; without DNA, the TCRdb call of TRBD1 cannot be checked. The receptor comes from a human donor in good health. Some clones in this sample may be carry-over from other donors' samples. Sequenced input: naive CXCR3- CD8+ T cells from blood. As to subset: CD45RO-CCR7+CD27+CD95- naive CD8+ T cells lacking CXCR3 (TNR3-). The CDR3: CASSLLGQGPNTGELFF.